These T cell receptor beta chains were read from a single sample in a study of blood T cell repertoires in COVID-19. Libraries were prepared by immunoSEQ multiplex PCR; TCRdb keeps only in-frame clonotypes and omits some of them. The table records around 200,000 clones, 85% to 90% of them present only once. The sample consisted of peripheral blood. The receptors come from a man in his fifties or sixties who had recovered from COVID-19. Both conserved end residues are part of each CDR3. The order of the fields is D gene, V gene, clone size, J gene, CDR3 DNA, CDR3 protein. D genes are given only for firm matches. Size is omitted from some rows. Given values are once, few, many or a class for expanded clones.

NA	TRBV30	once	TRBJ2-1	TGTGCCTGGAGTGTCCCAGCGGGCGCCTACAATGAGCAGTTCTTC	CAWSVPAGAYNEQFF
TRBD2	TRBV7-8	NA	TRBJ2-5	TGTGCCAGCAGCTCTAGACTAGCGGGGGCGGTAGAGACCCAGTACTTC	CASSSRLAGAVETQYF
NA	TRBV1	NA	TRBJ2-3	TGCACCAGCAGCCAAGAATTACGGCCCGGGACAGGGCCCACAGATACGCAGTATTTT	CTSSQELRPGTGPTDTQYF
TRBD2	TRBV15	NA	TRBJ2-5	TGTGCCACCAGCAGAGGGCTAGCGGGGGGCCAAGAGACCCAGTACTTC	CATSRGLAGGQETQYF
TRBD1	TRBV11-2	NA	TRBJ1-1	TGTGCCAGCAGCTTACCGACAGGGAGCACTGAAGCTTTCTTT	CASSLPTGSTEAFF
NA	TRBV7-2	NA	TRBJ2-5	TGTGCCAGCAGTCCGATTCAAGAGGAGACCCAGTACTTC	CASSPIQEETQYF
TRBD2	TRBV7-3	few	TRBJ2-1	TGTGCCAGCAGCTTGAATAGCGGGTGGTACAATGAGCAGTTCTTC	CASSLNSGWYNEQFF
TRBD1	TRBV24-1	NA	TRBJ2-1	TGTGCCACCAGCCCCTGGACAGGTTCTTCCGCCTACAATGAGCAGTTCTTC	CATSPWTGSSAYNEQFF
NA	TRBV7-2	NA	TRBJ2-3	TGTGCCAGCTTGGGGGGGCTAACAGATACGCAGTATTTT	CASLGGLTDTQYF
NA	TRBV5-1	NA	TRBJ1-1	TGCGCCAGCAGCTTGGACAGCAACACTGAAGCTTTCTTT	CASSLDSNTEAFF
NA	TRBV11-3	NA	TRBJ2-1	TGTGCCAGCAGCTTAGCTAGTTCCGTCTACAATGAGCAGTTCTTC	CASSLASSVYNEQFF
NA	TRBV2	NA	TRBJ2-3	TGTGCCAGCAAGAGGATCACAGATACGCAGTATTTT	CASKRITDTQYF
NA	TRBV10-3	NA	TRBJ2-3	TGTGCCATCAGGCCAGGGATGGGGGCTGCAGATACGCAGTATTTT	CAIRPGMGAADTQYF
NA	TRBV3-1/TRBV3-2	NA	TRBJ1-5	TGTGCCAGCAGCCAAGACACAGGAGCAGGTCAGCCCCAGCATTTT	CASSQDTGAGQPQHF
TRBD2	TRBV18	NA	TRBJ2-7	TGTGCCAGCTCACCAGGGTTAAGGCGGGAGGGCCACGAGCAGTACTTC	CASSPGLRREGHEQYF
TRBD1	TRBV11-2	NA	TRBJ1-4	TGTGCCAGCAGCTTAGGGACAGGGAGCGTGGACAGGATTTTT	CASSLGTGSVDRIF
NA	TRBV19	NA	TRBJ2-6	TGTGCCAGTAGTACACTCCCAGAGGCTGGGGCCAACGTCCTGACTTTC	CASSTLPEAGANVLTF
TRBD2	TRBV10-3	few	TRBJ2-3	TGTGCCATCAGGGTAGCGGGGGGGAGTTTGGATACGCAGTATTTT	CAIRVAGGSLDTQYF
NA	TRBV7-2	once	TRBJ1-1	TGTGCCAGCAGCTTAGACGGTCTATCGGGGAGGGCGTACACTGAAGCTTTCTTT	CASSLDGLSGRAYTEAFF
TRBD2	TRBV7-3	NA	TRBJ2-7	TGTGCCAGCAGCTTAAGTGGGGGGGCCTACGAGCAGTACTTC	CASSLSGGAYEQYF
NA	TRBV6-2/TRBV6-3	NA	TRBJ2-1	TGTGCCAGCAGTTCGGGGAATCTTAGATACAATGAGCAGTTCTTC	CASSSGNLRYNEQFF
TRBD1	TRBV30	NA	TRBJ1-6	TGTGCCTGGACCGGGACAGGGGGTAATTCACCCCTCCACTTT	CAWTGTGGNSPLHF
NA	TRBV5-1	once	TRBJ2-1	TGCGCCAGCAGCTTGGGACAGTCCAATGAGCAGTTCTTC	CASSLGQSNEQFF
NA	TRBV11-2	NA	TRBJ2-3	TGTGCCAGCAGCCTTAACAGGGTTGGTTCCACAGATACGCAGTATTTT	CASSLNRVGSTDTQYF
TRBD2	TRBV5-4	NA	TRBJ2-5	TGTGCCAGCAGCTTGGTTGGCGGGGGGCGCATTTTAGGGAAAGAGACCCAGTACTTC	CASSLVGGGRILGKETQYF
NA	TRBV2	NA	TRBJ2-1	TGTGCCAGCTGCCTCTCACGGGACAATGAGCAGTTCTTC	CASCLSRDNEQFF
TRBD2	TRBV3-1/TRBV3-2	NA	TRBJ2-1	TGTGCCAGCAGCCGTGGAAAAGGACTAGCGGGAGTCTCTCAGGAGCAGTTCTTC	CASSRGKGLAGVSQEQFF
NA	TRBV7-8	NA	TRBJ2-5	TGTGCCAGCAGGCCGGGTCCCACCGGGACCCAGTACTTC	CASRPGPTGTQYF
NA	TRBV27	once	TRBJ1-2	TGTGCCAGCAGACGACAGGTTCAGGATGGCTACACCTTC	CASRRQVQDGYTF
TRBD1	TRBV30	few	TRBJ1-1	TGTGCCTGGAGTGGAGGATCGGGGAGACAGGGCGCTTTCGGAACAACTGAAGCTTTCTTT	CAWSGGSGRQGAFGTTEAFF
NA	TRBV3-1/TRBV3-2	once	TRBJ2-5	TGTGCCAGCAGCCAGCGACTTCAAGAGACCCAGTACTTC	CASSQRLQETQYF
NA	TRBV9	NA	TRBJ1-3	TGTGCCAGCAGCGTAGTTACGAGTGGAAACACCATATATTTT	CASSVVTSGNTIYF
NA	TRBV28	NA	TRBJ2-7	TGTGCCAGCAGTGACGGGGCGGGGTGGACCTACGAGCAGTACTTC	CASSDGAGWTYEQYF
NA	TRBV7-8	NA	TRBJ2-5	TGTGCCAGCAGCTTAGGTCCCCGGACAGCCAAAGAGACCCAGTACTTC	CASSLGPRTAKETQYF
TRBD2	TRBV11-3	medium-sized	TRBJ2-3	TGTGCCAGCCCCCCAGCGGGAGGGGGAGATACGCAGTATTTT	CASPPAGGGDTQYF
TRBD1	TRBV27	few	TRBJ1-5	TGTGCCAGCAGATGGACAGGGATAAGCAATCAGCCCCAGCATTTT	CASRWTGISNQPQHF
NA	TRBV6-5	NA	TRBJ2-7	TGTGCCAGCAGTTCGTCCCGAGCTAGCCCCTCCTACGAGCAGTACTTC	CASSSSRASPSYEQYF
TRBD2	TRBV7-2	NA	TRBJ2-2	TGTGCCAGCACCGCAGCGGGGGGACCTACCGGGGAGCTGTTTTTT	CASTAAGGPTGELFF
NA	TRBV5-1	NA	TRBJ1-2	TGCGCCAGCAGCTTGAACCCCGGGGATGGCTATGGCTACACCTTC	CASSLNPGDGYGYTF
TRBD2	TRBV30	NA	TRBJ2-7	TGTGCCTGGAGTGTGAACGGGGGGAGCTACGAGCAGTACTTC	CAWSVNGGSYEQYF
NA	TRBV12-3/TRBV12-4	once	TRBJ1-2	TGTGCCAGCAGTTTCGGCAGGGGACATGGCTACACCTTC	CASSFGRGHGYTF
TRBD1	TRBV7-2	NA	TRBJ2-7	TGTGCCAGCAGCTTAAGACAGGGATCCTACGAGCAGTACTTC	CASSLRQGSYEQYF
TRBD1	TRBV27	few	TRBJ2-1	TGTGCCAGCAGTAACAGGGGTGTGAATGAGCAGTTCTTC	CASSNRGVNEQFF
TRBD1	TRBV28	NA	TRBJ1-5	TGTGCCAGCAGTTTACCTCACGGGACAGCTTTAAATCAGCCCCAGCATTTT	CASSLPHGTALNQPQHF
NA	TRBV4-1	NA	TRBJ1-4	TGCGCCAGCAGCCAAGATCAGAACAGTCTAAGCGGAAAACTGTTTTTT	CASSQDQNSLSGKLFF
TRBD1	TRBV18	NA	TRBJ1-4	TGTGCCAGCTCACTCGAGGGACAGGGTGGTGAAAAACTGTTTTTT	CASSLEGQGGEKLFF
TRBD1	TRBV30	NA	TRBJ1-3	TGTGCCTGGAGTGTACTGTCCGGGACAGGGGGTGACACCATATATTTT	CAWSVLSGTGGDTIYF
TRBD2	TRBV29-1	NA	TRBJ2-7	TGCAGCGTCGGGGGGACTAGCGAGCACTACGAGCAGTACTTC	CSVGGTSEHYEQYF
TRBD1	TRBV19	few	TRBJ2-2	TGTGCCAGTAGCCCTCCCCCGCAGGGGGCTTGGATCACCGGGGAGCTGTTTTTT	CASSPPPQGAWITGELFF
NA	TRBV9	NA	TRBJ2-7	TGTGCCAGCAGCCCCAGGACAGCTACCTACGAGCAGTACTTC	CASSPRTATYEQYF
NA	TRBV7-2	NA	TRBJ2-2	TGTGCCAGCAGACCAACAGGGAGCACCGGGGAGCTGTTTTTT	CASRPTGSTGELFF
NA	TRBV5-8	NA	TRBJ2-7	TGTGCCAGCAGCTTGTTAGCTAGCTTGGGTTCGGACGAGCAGTACTTC	CASSLLASLGSDEQYF
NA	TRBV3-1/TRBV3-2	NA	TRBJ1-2	TGTGCCAGCAGCCAAGGGAGGCGTGGCTACACCTTC	CASSQGRRGYTF
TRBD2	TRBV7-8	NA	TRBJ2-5	TGTGCCAGCAGCTGGGGGGGAGAGACCCAGTACTTC	CASSWGGETQYF
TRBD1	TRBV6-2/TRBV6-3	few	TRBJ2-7	TGTGCCAGCAGTTACGACAGGGTAGATTCCGAGCAGTACTTC	CASSYDRVDSEQYF
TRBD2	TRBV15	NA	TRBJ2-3	TGTGCCACCAGCAGGGGACTAGCGGGAGATACGCAGTATTTT	CATSRGLAGDTQYF
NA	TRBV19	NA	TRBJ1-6	TGTGCCAGTAGTATGAGAGGGAGTTCACCCCTCCACTTT	CASSMRGSSPLHF
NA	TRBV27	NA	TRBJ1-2	TGTGCCAGCAGTTTATCAGTCGGGACTAACACCTTC	CASSLSVGTNTF
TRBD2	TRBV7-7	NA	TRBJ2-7	TGTGCCAGCAGCAAGGGACTAGCGGGTATATACGAGCAGTACTTC	CASSKGLAGIYEQYF
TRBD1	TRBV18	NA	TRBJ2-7	TGTGCCAGCTCACCACCGGCAGGGGGTAACTACGAGCAGTACTTC	CASSPPAGGNYEQYF